The 19 T cell receptor beta chains presented below share a single source sample, sequenced in a study of T cell repertoires in cytomegalovirus infection. No antigens are known for them. TCRdb fed the reads into MiXCR, producing one record per CDR3 protein. The sample has 830,000 or so distinct CDR3 sequences, about 33% seen once. The input for sequencing was cultured CD8+ T cells from PBMCs, taken from culture after CMV antigen stimulation. The receptors derive from a human donor in good health (CMV status not recorded). Some clones in this sample may be carry-over from other donors' samples.

Here the CDR3 reads CASSSGQLPYGYTF. CDR3 sequence (DNA): TGTGCCAGCAGCTCGGGACAGCTACCCTATGGCTACACCTTC. The J gene is TRBJ1-2, the V gene TRBV7-9; 7 nucleotides match TRBD1. Germline V lookup: CDR1 SEHNR, CDR2 FQNEAQ (reference sequence). The V and J ends lost 4 bases and 4 bases, in that order; junction bases with no gene match: 6. This CDR3 has 14 residues.

The V gene is TRBV12-3 or TRBV12-4, the J gene TRBJ1-6; TRBD1 agrees at 10 bases. This CDR3 comprises 15 residues. After removal of 0 bases from V and 8 bases from J, the junction contained 1 base not matched to a gene. DNA of the CDR3: TGTGCCAGCAGTTTAGCGGGGACAGGGGATTCACCCCTCCACTTT. It is translated as CASSLAGTGDSPLHF.

The chain employs TRBV27 and TRBJ1-6, with 8 bases that match TRBD1. Unmatched junction bases numbered 6, after V lost 5 bases and J lost 9 bases. Germline loops: CDR1 MNHEY, CDR2 SMNVEV (reference sequence). This CDR3 is 14 amino acids long. CDR3 in DNA: TGTGCCAGCAGTGCCGGACAGGGAATTTCACCCCTCCACTTT. Residues: CASSAGQGISPLHF.

This sequence joins TRBV7-6 and TRBJ2-2; TRBD1 matches 7 bases. Germline CDR1 and CDR2: SGHVS and FNYEAQ. This CDR3 spans 15 amino acids. V was clipped by 1 base and J by 9 bases; unmatched bases: 8. The CDR3 loop reads CASSLGTGGNRELFF. CDR3 sequence (DNA): TGTGCCAGCAGCTTAGGGACAGGAGGAAACCGGGAGCTGTTTTTT.

This clonotype was observed a handful of times. The chain has TRBV27 and TRBJ2-3; 10 nucleotides agree with TRBD2. The CDR3 covers 21 residues. The V gene end was trimmed by 7 bases and the J gene end by 1 base; junction bases not matched to a gene: 23. Per germline, CDR1 MNHEY and CDR2 SMNVEV (reference sequence). The CDR3 protein is CASTSRGRGLACRGGTDTQYF. CDR3 coding DNA: TGTGCCAGCACCTCAAGGGGGAGGGGACTAGCGTGTCGGGGGGGCACAGATACGCAGTATTTT.

With respect to this clonotype: This clone may be a read error of a much larger clone one base away. J is TRBJ2-5 and V is TRBV7-6; unclear D gene. Germline loops: CDR1 SGHVS, CDR2 FNYEAQ. The CDR3 runs to 15 residues. The CDR3 reads CVSSSTLAPRETQYF. The DNA of the CDR3 is TGTGTCAGCAGCTCGACCTTAGCACCAAGAGAGACCCAGTACTTC.

The chain links TRBV6-2 or TRBV6-3 to TRBJ2-3; TRBD1 matches 9 bases. The V segment lost 6 bases and the J segment 2 bases; nucleotides outside the gene matches: 15. The CDR3 length is 18 residues. The germline V gene encodes CDR1 MNHEY and CDR2 SVGEGT. The CDR3 reads CASRPGTGPMSPTDTQYF. The CDR3 nucleotides read TGTGCCAGCAGACCCGGGACAGGGCCTATGAGCCCCACAGATACGCAGTATTTT.

The CDR3 is CASIPRDYPNTGELFF. In nucleotides, the CDR3 is TGTGCCAGCATCCCTAGAGACTATCCGAACACCGGGGAGCTGTTTTTT. The rearrangement joins TRBV6-6 to TRBJ2-2, with D perhaps matching TRBD2 (5 bases). Germline assignment: CDR1 MNHNY and CDR2 SVGAGI (reference sequence). The CDR3 consists of 16 residues. V lost 7 bases, J lost 0 bases, and 15 bases lay in between.

The chain uses TRBV6-2 or TRBV6-3 and TRBJ2-1, with D possibly TRBD1 on 6 matching bases. Per germline, CDR1 MNHEY and CDR2 SVGEGT. The CDR3 is made up of 16 amino acids. V lost 3 bases, J lost 3 bases, and 15 bases lay in between. CDR3 nucleotides: TGTGCCAGCAGTTATGACCCCGGGACAAACTACAATGAGCAGTTCTTC. This translates into CASSYDPGTNYNEQFF.

The rearrangement uses TRBV6-2 or TRBV6-3 and TRBJ2-2; 9 nucleotides align to TRBD2. The V gene end was trimmed by 6 bases and the J gene end by 2 bases; junction bases not matched to a gene: 13. Germline-derived CDR1 and CDR2 are MNHEY and SVGEGT. The CDR3 totals 18 residues. CDR3 sequence reads: CASRPLAGGPANTGELFF. Written as DNA, the CDR3 is TGTGCCAGCAGACCCTTGGCGGGGGGGCCCGCAAACACCGGGGAGCTGTTTTTT.

V gene TRBV5-5 combines with J gene TRBJ2-3; no clear D. The CDR3 is 15 residues long. Germline V gene sequence: CDR1 SGHKS, CDR2 YYEKEE (reference sequence). The ends were cut back, 7 bases at V and 1 base at J, with 16 bases in the middle. The CDR3 region is CASGWTVYGTDTQYF. CDR3 DNA: TGTGCCAGCGGATGGACGGTTTACGGCACAGATACGCAGTATTTT.

This rearrangement joins TRBV19 to TRBJ2-2; D not resolved. V gave up 0 bases and J gave up 7 bases, with 12 bases separating them. Germline CDR1 reads LNHDA; CDR2 reads SQIVND (reference sequence). This CDR3 is 15 amino acids long. CDR3 in amino acids: CASSIDLGVGGELFF. CDR3 bases: TGTGCCAGTAGTATAGATCTTGGGGTTGGCGGGGAGCTGTTTTTT.

This clonotype was observed many times. The V gene is TRBV7-9, the J gene TRBJ2-4, with 9 bases fitting TRBD1. Germline CDR1 reads SEHNR; CDR2 reads FQNEAQ (reference sequence). The CDR3 has 17 amino acids. Losses at the gene ends were 2 bases for V and 0 bases for J; bases not matched to a gene: 5. CDR3 coding DNA: TGTGCCAGCAGCTTATTGGGACAGGGCCTAGCCAAAAACATTCAGTACTTC. Its translation is CASSLLGQGLAKNIQYF.

The chain couples TRBV4-1 to TRBJ1-1, with D perhaps matching TRBD1 (6 bases). Germline loops: CDR1 MGHRA, CDR2 YSYEKL. The CDR3 spans 15 residues. V was shortened by 3 bases and J by 1 base, with 12 bases between the two germline ends. The CDR3 here is CASSHPVTGNTEAFF. The DNA for the CDR3 is TGCGCCAGCAGCCATCCCGTGACAGGGAACACTGAAGCTTTCTTT.

This clonotype was observed a few times. This rearrangement joins TRBV6-6 to TRBJ2-3; weak D call: TRBD1 (7 bases). The V gene lost 2 bases and the J gene lost 2 bases, with 17 bases spanning the gap. This CDR3 contains 17 residues. The germline gives CDR1 MNHNY, CDR2 SVGAGI (reference sequence). The CDR3 nucleotides are TGTGCCAGCAGTTACAAGGAGGGGGCTGCATCCACAGATACGCAGTATTTT. This sequence encodes CASSYKEGAASTDTQYF.

CDR3 loop: CASSKGGGASYEQYF. Written as DNA, the CDR3 is TGTGCCAGTAGTAAAGGCGGGGGGGCCTCCTACGAGCAGTACTTC. V usage is TRBV19 and J usage is TRBJ2-7, with TRBD2 matching 9 bases. Unmatched junction bases numbered 4, after V lost 4 bases and J lost 0 bases. The germline V gene encodes CDR1 LNHDA and CDR2 SQIVND (reference sequence). The CDR3 is 15 residues long.

Ten or more counts support this clonotype. The chain joins TRBV7-8 to TRBJ1-1; D gene uncertain. The CDR3 totals 12 residues. Per germline, CDR1 SGHVS and CDR2 FQNEAQ. CDR3 coding DNA: TGTACCCTGGGCAGATTGGGAACTGAAGCTTTCTTT. This translates into CTLGRLGTEAFF. Full variable domain (missing parts from reference TRBV7-8 and TRBJ1-1): GAGVSQSPRYKVAKRGQDVALRCDPISGHVSLFWYQQALGQGPEFLTYFQNEAQLDKSGLPSDRFFAERPEGSVSTLKIQRTQQEDSAVYLCTLGRLGTEAFFGQGTRLTVV.

The V gene is TRBV27, the J gene TRBJ1-1, with D perhaps TRBD1 (5 bases). Germline-derived CDR1 and CDR2 are MNHEY and SMNVEV (reference sequence). With 11 bases removed from V and 8 bases from J, the gap between germline ends came to 15 bases. The CDR3 totals 11 residues. The CDR3 DNA reads as TGTGCCTCCCAGGGACCTGGAGAAGCTTTCTTT. This translates into CASQGPGEAFF.

This clonotype was recorded at least ten times. The CDR3 region is CASSYISDRGYGYTF. CDR3 nucleotides: TGTGCCAGCAGTTATATTTCGGACAGGGGATATGGCTACACCTTC. The chain joins TRBV6-5 to TRBJ1-2, with TRBD1 identical over 9 bases. Germline CDR1 reads MNHEY; CDR2 reads SVGAGI. This CDR3 has 15 amino acids. The J segment lost 5 bases and the V segment lost 3 bases, leaving 7 bases of the junction unmatched.